One sample yielded the 17 T cell receptor beta chains listed below, sequenced in a study of technical replicates of blood from several donors. The data were produced by immunoSEQ multiplex PCR, yet TCRdb's version contains in-frame clones alone and is incomplete. The sample includes 65,000 to 80,000 clones, roughly 96% of them seen just once. Sequenced: T cells isolated from PBMCs. The receptors shown here come from a human donor in good health.

V and J are TRBV2 and TRBJ1-2, with TRBD1 matching 7 bases. Trimming at V came to 5 bases and at J to 4 bases, leaving 7 bases not matched to a gene. The germline V gene has CDR1 SNHLY and CDR2 FYNNEI. This CDR3 region has 14 residues. CDR3 residues: CASSLTDRFYGYTF. DNA for the CDR3: TGTGCCAGCAGTCTCACGGACAGGTTCTATGGCTACACCTTC.

The chain has TRBV5-1 and TRBJ1-1; 7 bases fit TRBD1. Per the germline V gene, CDR1 is SGHRS and CDR2 is YFSETQ. J was trimmed by 0 bases and V by 3 bases; bases with no gene match: 5. The CDR3 loop spans 15 amino acids. CDR3 sequence: CASSSQGVLNTEAFF. DNA of the CDR3: TGCGCCAGCAGCTCTCAGGGGGTGCTGAACACTGAAGCTTTCTTT.

The chain employs TRBV4-2 and TRBJ2-1, with D possibly matching TRBD2 (6 bases). CDR3 length: 13 amino acids. The V gene lost 1 base and the J gene lost 6 bases, with 7 bases spanning the gap. Per germline, CDR1 LGHNA and CDR2 YNFKEQ. The CDR3 region is CASSQVGGNEQFF. DNA for the CDR3: TGTGCCAGCAGCCAAGTGGGGGGCAATGAGCAGTTCTTC.

The J gene is TRBJ1-2, the V gene TRBV5-6, with D unclear. CDR1 and CDR2 from the germline V gene are SGHDT and YYEEEE. V was trimmed by 0 bases and J by 4 bases, leaving 10 bases between them. The CDR3 consists of 14 residues. CDR3 coding DNA: TGTGCCAGCAGCTTGGGAGGGCAGCCCTATGGCTACACCTTC. Translating gives CASSLGGQPYGYTF.

The genes are TRBV5-6 and TRBJ2-5; D is possibly TRBD1 (5 bases). The CDR3 sequence is 14 residues long. Trimming cost V 0 bases and J 5 bases, with 11 bases left between them. Germline CDR1 and CDR2: SGHDT and YYEEEE. The CDR3 is CASSLEGLEETQYF. For the CDR3, the DNA is TGTGCCAGCAGCTTGGAGGGGCTGGAGGAGACCCAGTACTTC.

V gene TRBV30 combines with J gene TRBJ1-5, with D perhaps matching TRBD1 (5 bases). This CDR3 spans 12 amino acids. Germline assignment: CDR1 GTSNPN and CDR2 SVGIG (reference sequence). Trimming cost V 2 bases and J 7 bases, with 9 bases left between them. The CDR3 DNA follows: TGTGCCTGGAGTTCAGGGCACCAGCCCCAGCATTTT. Translated, it gives CAWSSGHQPQHF.

The CDR3 DNA reads as TGTGCCAGCAGAGCACAGGCGATAGATACGCAGTATTTT. Amino acids: CASRAQAIDTQYF. The chain joins TRBV4-2 to TRBJ2-3, with D perhaps TRBD1 (5 bases). CDR3 size: 13 residues. Trimming took 6 bases from V and 5 from J, leaving 12 bases between them. The germline gives CDR1 LGHNA, CDR2 YNFKEQ.

V gene TRBV4-1 combines with J gene TRBJ2-7; D uncertain. The CDR3 has 14 residues. Looked up from germline, CDR1 is MGHRA and CDR2 is YSYEKL. Trimming stripped 5 bases from V and 6 bases from J, with 17 bases between. The CDR3 here is CASSALGEMGEQYF. The CDR3 DNA sequence: TGCGCCAGCAGCGCCCTAGGTGAGATGGGCGAGCAGTACTTC.

This clone was detected only once. The chain carries TRBV25-1 and TRBJ2-7, with D maybe TRBD1 (6 bases). CDR3 size: 12 residues. The germline gives CDR1 MGHDK, CDR2 SYGVNS. Trimming cost V 6 bases and J 7 bases, with 13 bases left between them. The CDR3 region is CASRQGAEEQYF. The CDR3 region has the DNA TGTGCCAGCAGACAGGGCGCGGAGGAGCAGTACTTC.

V is TRBV7-9 and J is TRBJ2-2; 7 bases agree with TRBD2. Trimming took 8 bases from V and 5 from J; bases not matched to a gene: 11. The germline V gene encodes CDR1 SEHNR and CDR2 FQNEAQ (reference sequence). The CDR3 totals 15 residues. This CDR3 is CASPPMAGDTGELFF. The CDR3 DNA follows: TGTGCCAGCCCCCCCATGGCGGGAGATACCGGGGAGCTGTTTTTT.

The chain links TRBV29-1 to TRBJ2-3; maybe TRBD2 (5 bases). The germline V and J ends were trimmed by 2 bases and 3 bases, with 15 bases remaining between them. From germline, CDR1 is SQVTM and CDR2 ANQGSEA. CDR3 size: 15 residues. Here the CDR3 reads CSVEKFGGGTDTQYF. CDR3 nucleotides: TGCAGCGTTGAAAAGTTCGGAGGAGGTACAGATACGCAGTATTTT.

This clone occurred once. J is TRBJ2-6 and V is TRBV9; D may be TRBD1 (6 bases). V was shortened by 4 bases and J by 2 bases, with 13 bases between the two germline ends. In germline, CDR1 is SGDLS, CDR2 YYNGEE. CDR3 length equals 16 residues. The CDR3: CASSPNRVTGANVLTF. The CDR3 nucleotides are TGTGCCAGCAGCCCGAACAGGGTAACTGGGGCCAACGTCCTGACTTTC.

V usage is TRBV6-5 and J usage is TRBJ1-1, with TRBD1 as a possible D gene (6 bases). Germline CDR1 MNHEY, CDR2 SVGAGI. V was pared by 4 bases and J by 7 bases, with 13 bases between. The CDR3 has 13 residues. The CDR3 region has the DNA TGTGCCAGCAGTTCCACAGGGCAGAATGAAGCTTTCTTT. The encoded protein is CASSSTGQNEAFF.

V gene TRBV5-8 combines with J gene TRBJ1-5; 7 bases fit TRBD1. Unmatched junction bases numbered 8, after V lost 2 bases and J lost 6 bases. CDR3 size: 15 residues. From germline, CDR1 is SGHTS and CDR2 YDEGEE. The CDR3 region has the DNA TGTGCCAGCAGCTTAGTAGACAGGGTTGCTCAGCCCCAGCATTTT. This translates into CASSLVDRVAQPQHF.

V usage is TRBV30 and J usage is TRBJ1-3; D is unclear. The germline V and J ends were trimmed by 4 bases and 0 bases, with 7 bases remaining between them. This CDR3 is built from 13 residues. In germline, CDR1 is GTSNPN, CDR2 SVGIG (reference sequence). The CDR3 nucleotides read TGTGCCTGGACAGGTCTCTCTGGAAACACCATATATTTT. Translating it yields CAWTGLSGNTIYF. Supplemented by reference TRBV30 and TRBJ1-3, the full variable domain reads SQTIHQWPATLVQPVGSPLSLECTVEGTSNPNLYWYRQAAGRGLQLLFYSVGIGQISSEVPQNLSASRPQDRQFILSSKKLLLSDSGFYLCAWTGLSGNTIYFGEGSWLTVV.

The chain is built from TRBV27 and TRBJ2-7; possibly TRBD2 for D (6 bases). Deletions cut 3 bases from V and 5 bases from J, with 14 bases between. CDR1 and CDR2 from the germline V gene are MNHEY and SMNVEV (reference sequence). The CDR3 sequence is 14 residues long. Here the CDR3 DNA reads TGTGCCAGCAGTTTTTGGGGCGGGGAGGACGAGCAGTACTTC. It specifies CASSFWGGEDEQYF.

The chain uses TRBV7-2 and TRBJ2-7; D ambiguous. Trimming removed 0 bases from V and 9 bases from J, with 9 bases in between. The CDR3 sequence is 12 residues long. Germline V gene sequence: CDR1 SGHTA, CDR2 FQGNSA. The CDR3 DNA reads TGTGCCAGCAGCTTAGCGCAGTCAAGGCAGTACTTC. Its translation: CASSLAQSRQYF.